Each of the 16 T cell receptor beta chains below was sequenced from the same sample in a study of blood T cell repertoires in COVID-19. Repertoires were generated with immunoSEQ multiplex PCR, while TCRdb's copy carries only in-frame clones and drops some. The sample includes about 66,000 clones, approximately 79% of them seen just once. Material for sequencing was peripheral blood. Every receptor here comes from a man in his sixties with acute or convalescent COVID-19.

The J gene is TRBJ2-5, the V gene TRBV5-4, with unresolved D. The CDR3 loop spans 13 amino acids. V was shortened by 1 base and J by 4 bases, with 8 bases between the two germline ends. In germline, CDR1 is SGHNT, CDR2 YYREEE (reference sequence). The CDR3 DNA follows: TGTGCCAGCAGCTTGCTGACGGGAGAGACCCAGTACTTC. Its translation is CASSLLTGETQYF.

The chain has TRBV10-2 and TRBJ1-1; 8 bases match TRBD1. J was trimmed by 2 bases and V by 1 base; bases with no gene match: 6. In germline, CDR1 is WSHSY, CDR2 SAAADI. The CDR3 consists of 16 residues. The CDR3 is CASSELAGQGNTEAFF. The CDR3 region has the DNA TGCGCCAGCAGTGAGTTAGCCGGACAGGGAAACACTGAAGCTTTCTTT.

The rearrangement uses TRBV27 and TRBJ2-1; 13 bases are shared with TRBD2. Germline-derived CDR1 and CDR2 are MNHEY and SMNVEV (reference sequence). This CDR3 has 18 residues. V was clipped by 7 bases and J by 3 bases; unmatched bases: 12. Here the CDR3 reads CASILRGGTSGVYNEQFF. The CDR3 DNA reads TGTGCCAGCATCCTCCGGGGTGGGACTAGCGGGGTCTACAATGAGCAGTTCTTC.

The rearrangement links TRBV5-5 to TRBJ2-3, with 8 positions matching TRBD2. Trimming cost V 4 bases and J 0 bases; bases outside gene matches: 4. The germline CDR1 and CDR2 sequences are SGHKS and YYEKEE (reference sequence). The CDR3 is 15 amino acids. CDR3 in DNA: TGTGCCAGCAGCCACGGGGGGGCTAGCACAGATACGCAGTATTTT. Protein sequence: CASSHGGASTDTQYF.

The chain joins TRBV2 to TRBJ1-1, with 10 bases identical to TRBD1. V was clipped by 3 bases and J by 11 bases; unmatched bases: 3. The CDR3 sequence is 12 residues long. CDR1 is SNHLY and CDR2 is FYNNEI in the germline V gene. CDR3 in DNA: TGTGCCAGCAGTGAGGGACAGGGGACCGCTTTCTTT. Translating it yields CASSEGQGTAFF.

The rearrangement links TRBV6-2 or TRBV6-3 to TRBJ2-5, with 8 positions matching TRBD2. This CDR3 is built from 17 residues. The germline V gene has CDR1 MNHEY and CDR2 SVGEGT. After removal of 2 bases from V and 5 bases from J, the junction contained 13 bases not matched to a gene. The CDR3 DNA reads TGTGCCAGCAGTTACAACAATTTCGGGGGGGCCCACGAGACCCAGTACTTC. It yields the protein CASSYNNFGGAHETQYF.

This clone was recorded once. The rearrangement uses TRBV21-1 and TRBJ2-2; the table calls TRBD2, which could not be checked here. TRBV21-1 is termed a pseudogene. The CDR3 is 15 amino acids. Written as DNA, the CDR3 is TGTGCCAGCAGCATACGACTAGCGGGGGCCGGGGAGCTGTTTTTT. Its translation: CASSIRLAGAGELFF.

This sequence joins TRBV19 and TRBJ1-4; 9 bases map to TRBD1. Germline CDR1 is LNHDA and CDR2 is SQIVND (reference sequence). This CDR3 comprises 15 residues. The junction had 9 bases not matched to a gene; V was cut back by 5 bases and J by 8 bases. The DNA of the CDR3 is TGTGCCAGTAGTCCCCAATCCGGGACAGGGGAAAAACTGTTTTTT. The encoded protein is CASSPQSGTGEKLFF. The full variable domain, in which reference TRBV19 and TRBJ1-4 provide the parts outside the CDR3, is DGGITQSPKYLFRKEGQNVTLSCEQNLNHDAMYWYRQDPGQGLRLIYYSQIVNDFQKGDIAEGYSVSREKKESFPLTVTSAQKNPTAFYLCASSPQSGTGEKLFFGSGTQLSVL.

The CDR3: CASSPGQGAPLTIGYTF. The DNA for the CDR3 is TGCGCCAGCAGTCCGGGACAGGGGGCTCCCTTAACGATTGGCTACACCTTC. V gene TRBV5-1 combines with J gene TRBJ1-2; 12 bases fit TRBD1. This CDR3 region has 17 residues. Germline CDR1 is SGHRS and CDR2 is YFSETQ. V lost 5 bases to trimming and J lost 7 bases; unmatched junction nucleotides: 15.

The chain has TRBV4-2 and TRBJ2-3, with D possibly matching TRBD2 (6 bases). Between the trimmed V and J ends, which lost 0 bases and 2 bases, there was a span of 9 bases. This CDR3 has 15 amino acids. The germline CDR1 and CDR2 sequences are LGHNA and YNFKEQ. The CDR3 here is CASSQDGLNTDTQYF. CDR3 nucleotide sequence: TGTGCCAGCAGCCAAGATGGACTAAACACAGATACGCAGTATTTT.

This chain connects TRBV5-1 to TRBJ1-3; D is possibly TRBD1 (5 bases). The germline CDR1 and CDR2 sequences are SGHRS and YFSETQ. This CDR3 comprises 16 residues. V was cut by 2 bases and J by 0 bases, with 12 bases left in between. This CDR3 reads CASSFGARSSGNTIYF. The DNA of the CDR3 is TGCGCCAGCAGCTTTGGGGCGAGGTCCTCTGGAAACACCATATATTTT.

V gene TRBV5-1 combines with J gene TRBJ1-4; no firm D call. Germline-derived CDR1 and CDR2 are SGHRS and YFSETQ. This CDR3 contains 16 residues. V lost 0 bases and J lost 5, with 14 bases in between. CDR3 sequence (DNA): TGCGCCAGCAGCTTGGGGCAGTTAAAACGCAATGAAAAACTGTTTTTT. Its translation: CASSLGQLKRNEKLFF.

The genes are TRBV5-4 and TRBJ2-1, with TRBD2 matching over 9 bases. The CDR3 length is 15 residues. Germline V gene data show CDR1 as SGHNT and CDR2 as YYREEE (reference sequence). V shed 5 bases, J shed 5 bases, and the junction held 8 bases outside the gene matches. CDR3 nucleotide sequence: TGTGCCAGCAGTCAAGCGGGGGGCTATAACAATGAGCAGTTCTTC. Amino acids: CASSQAGGYNNEQFF.

The rearrangement links TRBV7-9 to TRBJ2-7; no clear D. The germline gives CDR1 SEHNR, CDR2 FQNEAQ (reference sequence). This CDR3 has 14 residues. Trimming removed 4 bases from V and 7 bases from J, with 17 bases in between. CDR3: CASSWLGSTTEQYV. CDR3 nucleotides: TGTGCCAGCAGCTGGCTCGGGTCTACTACGGAGCAGTACGTC.

V and J are TRBV13 and TRBJ2-2, with 12 positions matching TRBD1. The CDR3 contains 20 residues. Germline CDR1 PRHDT, CDR2 FYEKMQ (reference sequence). V lost 2 bases to trimming and J lost 0 bases; unmatched junction nucleotides: 10. In nucleotides, the CDR3 is TGTGCCAGCAGCTTATATCTGCGGGACAGGGGGCGAACGAACACCGGGGAGCTGTTTTTT. Translated: CASSLYLRDRGRTNTGELFF.

The chain links TRBV4-1 to TRBJ1-6; the D gene is possibly TRBD1 (5 bases). Trimming took 1 base from V and 7 from J, leaving 11 bases between them. The germline V gene encodes CDR1 MGHRA and CDR2 YSYEKL. The CDR3 runs to 15 residues. CDR3 nucleotides: TGCGCCAGCAGCCAAGTAGGGGCCCAAAATTCACCCCTCCACTTT. This sequence encodes CASSQVGAQNSPLHF.